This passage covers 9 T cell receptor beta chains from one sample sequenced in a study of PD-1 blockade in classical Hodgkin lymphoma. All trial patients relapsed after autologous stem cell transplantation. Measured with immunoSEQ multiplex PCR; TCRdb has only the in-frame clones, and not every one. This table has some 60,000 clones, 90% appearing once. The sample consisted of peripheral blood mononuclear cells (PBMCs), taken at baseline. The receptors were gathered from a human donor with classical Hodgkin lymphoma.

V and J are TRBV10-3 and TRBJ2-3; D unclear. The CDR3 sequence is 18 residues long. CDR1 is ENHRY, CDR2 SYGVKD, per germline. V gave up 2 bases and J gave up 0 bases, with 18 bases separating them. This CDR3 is CAISEGPLVYASTDTQYF. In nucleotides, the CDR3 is TGTGCCATCAGTGAGGGCCCTCTAGTCTATGCTAGCACAGATACGCAGTATTTT.

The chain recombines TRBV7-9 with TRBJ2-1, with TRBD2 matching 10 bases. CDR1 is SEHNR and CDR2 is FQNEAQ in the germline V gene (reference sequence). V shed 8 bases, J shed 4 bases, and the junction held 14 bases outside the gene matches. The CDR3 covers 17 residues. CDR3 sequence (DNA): TGTGCCAGCGGACCCCGGCTAGCGGGAGTTCGTTACAATGAGCAGTTCTTC. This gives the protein CASGPRLAGVRYNEQFF.

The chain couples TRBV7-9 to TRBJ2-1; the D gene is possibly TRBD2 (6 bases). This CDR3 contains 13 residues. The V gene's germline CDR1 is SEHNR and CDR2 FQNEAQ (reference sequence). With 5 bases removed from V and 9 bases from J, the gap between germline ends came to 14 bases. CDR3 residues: CASSRTEGGEQFF. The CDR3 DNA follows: TGTGCCAGCAGCCGTACAGAGGGAGGTGAGCAGTTCTTC.

In nucleotides, the CDR3 is TGTGCCAGCTCCGACAGGAACTTAGAGCCCCAGCATTTT. Residues: CASSDRNLEPQHF. The V call is TRBV27, the J call TRBJ1-5, with D possibly being TRBD1 (6 bases). V was cut by 8 bases and J by 8 bases, with 16 bases left in between. CDR3 length equals 13 residues. Looked up from germline, CDR1 is MNHEY and CDR2 is SMNVEV (reference sequence).

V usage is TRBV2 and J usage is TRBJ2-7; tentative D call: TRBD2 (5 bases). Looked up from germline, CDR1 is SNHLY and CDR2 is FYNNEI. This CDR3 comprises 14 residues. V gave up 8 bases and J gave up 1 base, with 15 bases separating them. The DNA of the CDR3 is TGTGCCAGCGGAGCGGCTAGCTCTTCCTACGAGCAGTACTTC. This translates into CASGAASSSYEQYF.

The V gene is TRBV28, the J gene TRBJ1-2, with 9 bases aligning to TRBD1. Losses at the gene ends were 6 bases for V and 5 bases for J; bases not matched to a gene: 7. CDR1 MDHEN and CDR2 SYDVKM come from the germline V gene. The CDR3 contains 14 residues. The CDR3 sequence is CASRGTGGAYGYTF. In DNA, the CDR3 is TGTGCCAGCAGGGGTACAGGGGGCGCGTATGGCTACACCTTC.

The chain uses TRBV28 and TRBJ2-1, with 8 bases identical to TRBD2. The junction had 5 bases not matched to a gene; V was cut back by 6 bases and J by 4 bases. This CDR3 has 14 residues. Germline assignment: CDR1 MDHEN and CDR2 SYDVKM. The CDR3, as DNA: TGTGCCAGCAGCCGAGCGGGAGAGTACAATGAGCAGTTCTTC. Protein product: CASSRAGEYNEQFF.

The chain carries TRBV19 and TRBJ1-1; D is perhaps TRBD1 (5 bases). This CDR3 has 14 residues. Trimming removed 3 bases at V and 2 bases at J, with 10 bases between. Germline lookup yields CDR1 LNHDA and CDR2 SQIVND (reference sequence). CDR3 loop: CASSIGQSNTEAFF. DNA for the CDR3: TGTGCCAGTAGTATCGGACAATCTAACACTGAAGCTTTCTTT.

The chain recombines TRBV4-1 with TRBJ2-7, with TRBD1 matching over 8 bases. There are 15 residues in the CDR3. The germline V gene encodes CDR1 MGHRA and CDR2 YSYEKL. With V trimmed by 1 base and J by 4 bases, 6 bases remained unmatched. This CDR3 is CASSQGGRGQYEQYF. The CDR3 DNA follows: TGCGCCAGCAGCCAAGGCGGCAGGGGGCAGTACGAGCAGTACTTC.